This is a list of T cell receptor beta chains from one sample in a study of shared clonotypes between healthy human individuals. The table came from immunoSEQ multiplex PCR; TCRdb's copy has only in-frame clones and leaves some out. The sample holds some 2,000,000 clones, roughly 94% seen once. The sequenced material came from naive CD8+ T cells sorted from blood. The receptors originated from a young man in good health. The CDR3 runs from the conserved cysteine through the conserved F or W. Fields, in order: CDR3 protein, CDR3 DNA, clone size, D gene, V gene, J gene. D genes are given only for firm matches. For some rows the clone size is stated as once, few or many, or as a class when expanded; others skip it.

CDR3aa: CASQKQGNTGELFF
CDR3nt: TGTGCCAGCCAGAAACAAGGGAACACCGGGGAGCTGTTTTTT
abundance: .
d_gene: .
v_gene: TRBV2
j_gene: TRBJ2-2

CDR3aa: CASSHGHDQETQYF
CDR3nt: TGTGCCAGCAGCCACGGACACGACCAAGAGACCCAGTACTTC
abundance: .
d_gene: .
v_gene: TRBV9
j_gene: TRBJ2-5

CDR3aa: CASSLDRANQPQHF
CDR3nt: TGTGCCAGCAGCTTGGACAGGGCCAATCAGCCCCAGCATTTT
abundance: .
d_gene: .
v_gene: TRBV5-6
j_gene: TRBJ1-5

CDR3aa: CASSYSKALLTDTQYF
CDR3nt: TGTGCCAGCAGTTACTCGAAAGCCCTACTCACAGATACGCAGTATTTT
abundance: .
d_gene: .
v_gene: TRBV6-5
j_gene: TRBJ2-3

CDR3aa: CSVEIRMGEQYF
CDR3nt: TGCAGCGTTGAAATCCGGATGGGGGAGCAGTACTTC
abundance: .
d_gene: .
v_gene: TRBV29-1
j_gene: TRBJ2-7

CDR3aa: CASSSEYYGYTF
CDR3nt: TGTGCCAGCAGCTCGGAATACTATGGCTACACCTTC
abundance: .
d_gene: .
v_gene: TRBV6-1
j_gene: TRBJ1-2

CDR3aa: CASSQDPRLAGELFF
CDR3nt: TGTGCCAGCAGCCAAGATCCCCGACTAGCCGGGGAGCTGTTTTTT
abundance: .
d_gene: .
v_gene: TRBV4-2
j_gene: TRBJ2-2

CDR3aa: CASSPGGGGNYNEQFF
CDR3nt: TGTGCCAGCAGCCCCGGGGGCGGGGGTAATTACAATGAGCAGTTCTTC
abundance: once
d_gene: .
v_gene: TRBV7-3
j_gene: TRBJ2-1

CDR3aa: CASSSGSISTDTQYF
CDR3nt: TGTGCCAGCAGTAGCGGGAGTATATCCACAGATACGCAGTATTTT
abundance: .
d_gene: TRBD2
v_gene: TRBV7-2
j_gene: TRBJ2-3

CDR3aa: CASSVGRIQETQYF
CDR3nt: TGTGCCAGCTCGGTGGGGCGGATACAAGAGACCCAGTACTTC
abundance: once
d_gene: .
v_gene: TRBV21-1
j_gene: TRBJ2-5

CDR3aa: CASSLGTDPYGYTF
CDR3nt: TGTGCCAGCAGTCTCGGGACGGATCCCTATGGCTACACCTTC
abundance: .
d_gene: .
v_gene: TRBV27
j_gene: TRBJ1-2

CDR3aa: CASNPGVSSYNEQFF
CDR3nt: TGTGCCAGCAACCCTGGGGTGAGCTCCTACAATGAGCAGTTCTTC
abundance: .
d_gene: .
v_gene: TRBV27
j_gene: TRBJ2-1

CDR3aa: CASSQTPTTNEKLFF
CDR3nt: TGTGCCAGCAGCCAAACGCCGACAACTAATGAAAAACTGTTTTTT
abundance: .
d_gene: .
v_gene: TRBV13
j_gene: TRBJ1-4

CDR3aa: CARSPKGGDHYEQYF
CDR3nt: TGTGCCAGAAGCCCTAAGGGAGGGGATCACTACGAGCAGTACTTC
abundance: .
d_gene: .
v_gene: TRBV7-5
j_gene: TRBJ2-7

CDR3aa: CASSPMGGLLVYNEQFF
CDR3nt: TGTGCCAGCAGCCCGATGGGGGGCTTATTAGTGTACAATGAGCAGTTCTTC
abundance: .
d_gene: .
v_gene: TRBV7-2
j_gene: TRBJ2-1

CDR3aa: CASSSTGRGTEAFF
CDR3nt: TGTGCCAGCAGCTCGACAGGCCGAGGGACTGAAGCTTTCTTT
abundance: once
d_gene: .
v_gene: TRBV7-2
j_gene: TRBJ1-1

CDR3aa: CASSYYASGDTIYF
CDR3nt: TGTGCCAGCAGTTACTACGCGAGCGGGGACACCATATATTTT
abundance: .
d_gene: .
v_gene: TRBV6-5
j_gene: TRBJ1-3

CDR3aa: CASSIQALSYEQYF
CDR3nt: TGTGCCAGCAGTATCCAGGCCCTGTCCTACGAGCAGTACTTC
abundance: .
d_gene: .
v_gene: TRBV28
j_gene: TRBJ2-7

CDR3aa: CASSPGQGFDEQYF
CDR3nt: TGTGCCAGCAGCCCGGGACAGGGTTTCGACGAGCAGTACTTC
abundance: .
d_gene: TRBD1
v_gene: TRBV5-4
j_gene: TRBJ2-7

CDR3aa: CASSRGAVAQYF
CDR3nt: TGTGCCAGCAGCCGAGGTGCAGTTGCCCAGTACTTC
abundance: .
d_gene: .
v_gene: TRBV11-2
j_gene: TRBJ2-5

CDR3aa: CSVDMRGIEQFF
CDR3nt: TGCAGCGTTGATATGAGAGGGATTGAGCAGTTCTTC
abundance: .
d_gene: .
v_gene: TRBV29-1
j_gene: TRBJ2-1

CDR3aa: CASSQGTSGSGYTQYF
CDR3nt: TGCGCCAGCAGCCAAGGGACTAGCGGGAGCGGGTATACGCAGTATTTT
abundance: .
d_gene: TRBD2
v_gene: TRBV4-3
j_gene: TRBJ2-3

CDR3aa: CASSYSRQGYEQYF
CDR3nt: TGTGCCAGCAGTTACTCGAGGCAGGGCTACGAGCAGTACTTC
abundance: .
d_gene: .
v_gene: TRBV6-5
j_gene: TRBJ2-7

CDR3aa: CSVEWRRQGLSYEQYF
CDR3nt: TGCAGCGTTGAATGGAGAAGACAGGGCCTCTCCTACGAGCAGTACTTC
abundance: .
d_gene: TRBD1
v_gene: TRBV29-1
j_gene: TRBJ2-7

CDR3aa: CATSRSRGVAQYF
CDR3nt: TGTGCCACCAGCAGATCTCGGGGAGTGGCGCAGTATTTT
abundance: .
d_gene: .
v_gene: TRBV15
j_gene: TRBJ2-3

CDR3aa: CASRRIRWSQPQHF
CDR3nt: TGCGCCAGCAGAAGGATCAGGTGGTCTCAGCCCCAGCATTTT
abundance: .
d_gene: .
v_gene: TRBV5-1
j_gene: TRBJ1-5

CDR3aa: CASSVPLGWGMGGYTF
CDR3nt: TGTGCCAGCAGTGTCCCCCTGGGGTGGGGAATGGGGGGCTACACCTTC
abundance: .
d_gene: .
v_gene: TRBV6-1
j_gene: TRBJ1-2

CDR3aa: CASSVVPSYEQYF
CDR3nt: TGTGCCAGCAGCGTAGTCCCCTCCTACGAGCAGTACTTC
abundance: few
d_gene: .
v_gene: TRBV9
j_gene: TRBJ2-7

CDR3aa: CAWSLYGNYNEQFF
CDR3nt: TGTGCCTGGAGCCTCTACGGAAACTACAATGAGCAGTTCTTC
abundance: once
d_gene: .
v_gene: TRBV30
j_gene: TRBJ2-1

CDR3aa: CASSESHFQETQYF
CDR3nt: TGTGCCAGCAGCGAAAGCCACTTCCAAGAGACCCAGTACTTC
abundance: .
d_gene: .
v_gene: TRBV9
j_gene: TRBJ2-5

CDR3aa: CASSVDPLDNEQFF
CDR3nt: TGTGCCAGCAGCGTGGACCCCTTGGACAATGAGCAGTTCTTC
abundance: .
d_gene: .
v_gene: TRBV9
j_gene: TRBJ2-1

CDR3aa: CASSPTREAYNEQFF
CDR3nt: TGTGCCAGTAGTCCCACTCGCGAAGCCTACAATGAGCAGTTCTTC
abundance: .
d_gene: .
v_gene: TRBV19
j_gene: TRBJ2-1

CDR3aa: CASSVGGTEAFF
CDR3nt: TGTGCCAGCAGCGTAGGCGGCACTGAAGCTTTCTTT
abundance: .
d_gene: .
v_gene: TRBV9
j_gene: TRBJ1-1

CDR3aa: CASSLPGQGTPSSYNEQFF
CDR3nt: TGTGCCAGCAGCTTACCGGGACAGGGTACCCCCAGCTCCTACAATGAGCAGTTCTTC
abundance: .
d_gene: TRBD1
v_gene: TRBV7-2
j_gene: TRBJ2-1

CDR3aa: CASSHSDSPNTEAFF
CDR3nt: TGTGCCAGCAGCCATTCGGACAGCCCGAACACTGAAGCTTTCTTT
abundance: .
d_gene: .
v_gene: TRBV7-9
j_gene: TRBJ1-1

CDR3aa: CASSYSSGGDNEQFF
CDR3nt: TGTGCCAGCAGTTACTCAAGCGGGGGGGACAATGAGCAGTTCTTC
abundance: .
d_gene: TRBD2
v_gene: TRBV6-5
j_gene: TRBJ2-1

CDR3aa: CASSQELTGTGIYEQYF
CDR3nt: TGCGCCAGCAGCCAAGAACTGACCGGGACAGGGATATACGAGCAGTACTTC
abundance: .
d_gene: TRBD1
v_gene: TRBV4-1
j_gene: TRBJ2-7

CDR3aa: CASSFGGTQYF
CDR3nt: TGTGCCAGCAGTTTTGGGGGGACCCAGTACTTC
abundance: once
d_gene: .
v_gene: TRBV28
j_gene: TRBJ2-5

CDR3aa: CASRLTSEETQYF
CDR3nt: TGTGCCAGCAGGCTGACTAGCGAAGAGACCCAGTACTTC
abundance: .
d_gene: TRBD2
v_gene: TRBV6-5
j_gene: TRBJ2-5

CDR3aa: CASSQAGAGSEQFF
CDR3nt: TGCGCCAGCAGCCAAGCGGGGGCAGGGAGTGAGCAGTTCTTC
abundance: .
d_gene: .
v_gene: TRBV4-1
j_gene: TRBJ2-1

CDR3aa: CASSQGGGSYNEQFF
CDR3nt: TGTGCCAGCAGCCAGGGAGGGGGCTCCTACAATGAGCAGTTCTTC
abundance: .
d_gene: .
v_gene: TRBV7-9
j_gene: TRBJ2-1

CDR3aa: CASSQYLAGGPGNEQFF
CDR3nt: TGCGCCAGCAGCCAATATTTAGCGGGAGGGCCGGGTAATGAGCAGTTCTTC
abundance: .
d_gene: TRBD2
v_gene: TRBV4-3
j_gene: TRBJ2-1

CDR3aa: CASSYQFAGGTGELFF
CDR3nt: TGTGCCAGCAGTTACCAATTCGCGGGAGGCACCGGGGAGCTGTTTTTT
abundance: .
d_gene: TRBD2
v_gene: TRBV6-5
j_gene: TRBJ2-2

CDR3aa: CASSINPPGHFNEQFF
CDR3nt: TGTGCCAGTAGTATAAACCCGCCGGGACATTTCAATGAGCAGTTCTTC
abundance: .
d_gene: .
v_gene: TRBV19
j_gene: TRBJ2-1

CDR3aa: CASSLGGYNEQFF
CDR3nt: TGTGCCAGCAGCTTGGGAGGTTACAATGAGCAGTTCTTC
abundance: .
d_gene: .
v_gene: TRBV13
j_gene: TRBJ2-1